A selection of T cell receptor beta chains follows, all from one sample in a study of blood T cells in healthy people across ages. TCRdb recomputed calls from the 5' RACE reads with MiXCR, one row per CDR3 protein. The profile covers about 1,400,000 distinct CDR3 sequences, with roughly 45% appearing a single time and under 8% taken by the ten largest. What was sequenced was blood. The source is a woman in her late teens or twenties in good health. Each CDR3 is given with its conserved first and last residue. A D gene is named only where the DNA matches it firmly. Clone size, where shown, is once, few, many, or a class for clones that have expanded.

clone_size	d_call	v_call	j_call	cdr3_aa	cdr3_nt
.	.	TRBV5-1	TRBJ2-7	CASSLESSEYEQYF	TGCGCCAGCAGCTTGGAGTCCAGCGAGTACGAGCAGTACTTC
.	.	TRBV7-6	TRBJ2-5	CASSWRLETPGETQYF	TGTGCCAGCAGCTGGCGATTGGAGACCCCAGGGGAGACCCAGTACTTC
.	TRBD2	TRBV3-1	TRBJ2-1	CASSQLAGRSYNEQFF	TGTGCCAGCAGCCAGCTAGCGGGACGATCCTACAATGAGCAGTTCTTC
.	.	TRBV4-1	TRBJ2-7	CASSQYQRTDYEQYF	TGCGCCAGCAGCCAATACCAGCGAACAGATTACGAGCAGTACTTC
.	TRBD2	TRBV11-3	TRBJ2-3	CASSPRRAGSADTQYF	TGTGCCAGCAGCCCAAGGAGAGCGGGATCTGCAGATACGCAGTATTTT
few	.	TRBV7-9	TRBJ1-2	CASSFRGVGRADYGYTF	TGTGCCAGCAGCTTTCGGGGGGTTGGGAGAGCGGACTATGGCTACACCTTC
.	.	TRBV5-1	TRBJ2-2	CASRAVPNTGELFF	TGCGCCAGCAGGGCGGTACCGAACACCGGGGAGCTGTTTTTT
once	TRBD2	TRBV2	TRBJ2-7	CAIRNRGDYEQYF	TGTGCCATCCGAAACCGGGGGGACTACGAGCAGTACTTC
few	TRBD1	TRBV27	TRBJ1-2	CASSLVGQGAGYTF	TGTGCCAGCAGTTTGGTGGGACAGGGGGCTGGCTACACCTTC
many	.	TRBV19	TRBJ1-2	CASKGHGYTF	TGTGCCAGTAAAGGACATGGCTACACCTTC
.	TRBD1	TRBV3-1	TRBJ1-5	CASSSFSGTGAGGQPQHF	TGTGCCAGCAGCTCTTTCTCCGGGACAGGGGCGGGAGGTCAGCCCCAGCATTTT
.	TRBD1	TRBV7-9	TRBJ1-4	CASSLGQVATNEKLFF	TGTGCCAGCAGCCTAGGACAGGTCGCAACTAATGAAAAACTGTTTTTT
.	.	TRBV6-1	TRBJ1-5	CASSEAVSQPQHF	TGTGCCAGCAGTGAAGCGGTGTCGCAGCCCCAGCATTTT
few	.	TRBV25-1	TRBJ1-5	CASSERGSNQPQHF	TGTGCCAGCAGTGAAAGGGGGAGCAATCAGCCCCAGCATTTT
.	.	TRBV18	TRBJ1-5	CASSHLPAWDNQPQHF	TGTGCCAGCTCACACCTCCCGGCCTGGGACAATCAGCCCCAGCATTTT
.	.	TRBV10-3	TRBJ1-3	CAISEQLGGGNTIYF	TGTGCCATCAGTGAGCAGCTTGGGGGGGGAAACACCATATATTTT
.	TRBD2	TRBV6-5	TRBJ2-1	CASSHSILRERPNEQFF	TGTGCCAGCAGTCACTCGATTCTGCGGGAGAGGCCCAATGAGCAGTTCTTC
.	.	TRBV10-3	TRBJ2-3	CAIRGLTDTQYF	TGTGCCATCAGGGGACTGACAGATACGCAGTATTTT
.	TRBD2	TRBV12-3/TRBV12-4	TRBJ2-1	CASSCKLAGGAEQFF	TGTGCCAGCAGTTGCAAGCTGGCGGGAGGGGCCGAGCAGTTCTTC
once	TRBD2	TRBV4-1	TRBJ2-5	CASNLGLAGRNEQYF	TGCGCCAGCAACTTGGGACTAGCGGGACGGAATGAGCAGTACTTC
few	TRBD1	TRBV20-1	TRBJ2-7	CSARDTDRGYEQYF	TGCAGTGCTAGAGACACAGACAGGGGGTACGAGCAGTACTTC
.	TRBD1	TRBV7-9	TRBJ1-2	CASRPGQGVNYGYTF	TGTGCCAGCAGACCGGGACAGGGGGTTAACTATGGCTACACCTTC
.	.	TRBV10-2	TRBJ2-3	CASDALGTDTQYF	TGCGCCAGCGACGCCCTCGGGACAGATACGCAGTATTTT
few	.	TRBV6-5	TRBJ2-7	CASTGGSRDSYEQYF	TGTGCCAGCACCGGAGGGTCGAGGGACTCCTACGAGCAGTACTTC
.	.	TRBV20-1	TRBJ2-7	CSVPIGGDEQYF	TGCAGTGTTCCCATAGGTGGCGACGAGCAGTACTTC
.	TRBD1	TRBV7-9	TRBJ2-7	CASRTGNRYEQYF	TGTGCCAGCAGGACAGGGAATCGCTACGAGCAGTACTTC
.	.	TRBV29-1	TRBJ2-3	CSVMGKRRGSTDTQYF	TGCAGCGTTATGGGGAAGCGGCGGGGAAGCACAGATACGCAGTATTTT
.	.	TRBV6-5	TRBJ1-2	CASSRDTKYGYTF	TGTGCCAGCAGTCGGGACACCAAGTATGGCTACACCTTC
.	.	TRBV29-1	TRBJ2-7	CSVDGGGVHEQYF	TGCAGCGTTGACGGGGGAGGAGTCCACGAGCAGTACTTC
.	.	TRBV2	TRBJ2-4	CASNPAKNIQYF	TGTGCCAGCAACCCAGCCAAAAACATTCAGTACTTC
.	.	TRBV12-3/TRBV12-4	TRBJ2-7	CASSFHSVSYEQYF	TGTGCCAGCAGTTTTCACAGCGTTTCCTACGAGCAGTACTTC
.	.	TRBV5-6	TRBJ1-5	CASSRGWGSNQPQHF	TGTGCCAGCAGTCGGGGTTGGGGGAGCAATCAGCCCCAGCATTTT
few	.	TRBV7-9	TRBJ2-3	CASSHPERDTQYF	TGTGCCAGCAGTCACCCCGAGAGAGATACGCAGTATTTT
.	.	TRBV15	TRBJ2-3	CATSRDRLEDTQYF	TGTGCCACCAGCAGAGATAGGTTGGAGGATACGCAGTATTTT
many	.	TRBV28	TRBJ2-5	CASSGQPETQYF	TGTGCCAGCAGTGGACAGCCAGAGACCCAGTACTTC
few	TRBD2	TRBV6-1	TRBJ2-4	CASSERDFSPGLAGRLAKNIQYF	TGTGCCAGCAGTGAAAGGGACTTTTCGCCGGGACTAGCGGGGCGGCTAGCCAAAAACATTCAGTACTTC
few	TRBD1	TRBV5-1	TRBJ2-5	CASSLVVRGKTETQYF	TGCGCCAGCAGCTTGGTGGTCAGGGGGAAAACAGAGACCCAGTACTTC
.	.	TRBV5-6	TRBJ1-4	CAGSLVRGEKLFF	TGTGCCGGCAGCTTAGTCCGGGGAGAAAAACTGTTTTTT
.	.	TRBV6-1	TRBJ2-7	CASIRGTLTYEQYF	TGTGCCAGCATTAGGGGGACACTGACCTACGAGCAGTACTTC
few	.	TRBV12-3/TRBV12-4	TRBJ1-2	CASSLSPVGYTF	TGTGCCAGCAGTTTGAGTCCCGTGGGCTACACCTTC
few	TRBD1	TRBV6-2/TRBV6-3	TRBJ2-7	CASSYFQGAQYEQYF	TGTGCCAGCAGTTACTTCCAGGGGGCCCAATACGAGCAGTACTTC
.	TRBD2	TRBV20-1	TRBJ2-1	CSASGGLAGGRSSYNEQFF	TGCAGTGCTAGCGGCGGGCTAGCGGGGGGCAGGAGCTCCTACAATGAGCAGTTCTTC
.	.	TRBV12-3/TRBV12-4	TRBJ1-4	CASSLVFEKLFF	TGTGCCAGCAGTTTGGTTTTCGAAAAACTGTTTTTT
.	.	TRBV5-6	TRBJ2-1	CASSSSSLGGLNEQFF	TGTGCCAGCAGCTCCTCTAGTTTGGGTGGATTGAATGAGCAGTTCTTC
.	.	TRBV10-3	TRBJ2-7	CAISPASSYEQYF	TGTGCCATCAGCCCCGCCTCCTCCTACGAGCAGTACTTC
few	.	TRBV6-1	TRBJ1-1	CASTLGSGLGNTEAFF	TGTGCCAGCACCCTGGGTTCGGGGTTGGGGAACACTGAAGCTTTCTTT
few	TRBD2	TRBV4-1	TRBJ2-3	CASSQDGLESGITDTQYF	TGCGCCAGCAGCCAGGATGGTTTGGAGAGCGGGATCACAGATACGCAGTATTTT
many	TRBD1	TRBV10-3	TRBJ2-1	CAIREGQEYNEQFF	TGTGCCATCAGGGAGGGACAGGAGTACAATGAGCAGTTCTTC
.	.	TRBV20-1	TRBJ2-3	CSARDQLQGSTDTQYF	TGCAGTGCTAGAGATCAGCTCCAAGGTAGCACAGATACGCAGTATTTT
few	TRBD2	TRBV6-2/TRBV6-3	TRBJ2-5	CASSQTELAGYQETQYF	TGTGCCAGCAGCCAGACCGAACTAGCGGGCTACCAAGAGACCCAGTACTTC
few	TRBD1	TRBV7-2	TRBJ2-2	CASSQDRGRSTGELFF	TGTGCCAGCAGCCAAGACAGGGGGAGGAGCACCGGGGAGCTGTTTTTT